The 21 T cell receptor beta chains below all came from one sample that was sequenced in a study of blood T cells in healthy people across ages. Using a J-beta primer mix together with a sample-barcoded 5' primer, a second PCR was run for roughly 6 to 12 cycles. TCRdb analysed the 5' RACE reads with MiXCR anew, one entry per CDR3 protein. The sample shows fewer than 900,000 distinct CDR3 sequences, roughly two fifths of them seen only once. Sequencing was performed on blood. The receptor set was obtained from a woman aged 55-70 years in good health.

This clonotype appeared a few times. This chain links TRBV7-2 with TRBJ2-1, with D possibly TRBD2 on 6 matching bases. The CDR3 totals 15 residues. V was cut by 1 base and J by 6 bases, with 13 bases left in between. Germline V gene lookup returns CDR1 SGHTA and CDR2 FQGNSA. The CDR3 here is CASSLGWGTGNEQFF. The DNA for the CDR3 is TGTGCCAGCAGCTTAGGATGGGGGACTGGCAATGAGCAGTTCTTC. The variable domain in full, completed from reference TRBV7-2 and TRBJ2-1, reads GAGVSQSPSNKVTEKGKDVELRCDPISGHTALYWYRQSLGQGLEFLIYFQGNSAPDKSGLPSDRFSAERTGGSVSTLTIQRTQQEDSAVYLCASSLGWGTGNEQFFGPGTRLTVL.

CDR3 in amino acids: CASTQRPGADTQYF. The DNA of the CDR3 is TGTGCCAGCACCCAAAGACCGGGAGCAGATACGCAGTATTTT. The rearrangement joins TRBV13 to TRBJ2-3, with D possibly TRBD2 on 6 matching bases. The CDR3 totals 14 residues. V gave up 7 bases and J gave up 4 bases, with 15 bases separating them. Germline V CDR1 and CDR2: PRHDT, FYEKMQ (reference sequence).

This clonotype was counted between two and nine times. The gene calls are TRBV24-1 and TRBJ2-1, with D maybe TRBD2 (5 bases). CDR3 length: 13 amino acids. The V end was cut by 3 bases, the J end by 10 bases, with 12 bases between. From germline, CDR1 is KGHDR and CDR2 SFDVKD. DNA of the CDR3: TGTGCCACCAGTGATCCCCGGGAAAGGGAGCAGTTCTTC. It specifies CATSDPREREQFF.

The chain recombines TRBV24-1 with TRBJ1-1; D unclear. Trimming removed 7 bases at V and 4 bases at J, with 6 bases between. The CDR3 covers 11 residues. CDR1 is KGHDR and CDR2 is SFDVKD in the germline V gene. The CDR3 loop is CATRSGTEAFF. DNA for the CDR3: TGTGCCACCAGATCGGGCACTGAAGCTTTCTTT.

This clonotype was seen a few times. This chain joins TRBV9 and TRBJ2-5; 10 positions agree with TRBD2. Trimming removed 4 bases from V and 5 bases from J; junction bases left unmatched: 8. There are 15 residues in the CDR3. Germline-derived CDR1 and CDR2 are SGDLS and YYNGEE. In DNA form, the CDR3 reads TGTGCCAGCAGCTCTAGCGGGGGAGGCTGGGAGACCCAGTACTTC. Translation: CASSSSGGGWETQYF.

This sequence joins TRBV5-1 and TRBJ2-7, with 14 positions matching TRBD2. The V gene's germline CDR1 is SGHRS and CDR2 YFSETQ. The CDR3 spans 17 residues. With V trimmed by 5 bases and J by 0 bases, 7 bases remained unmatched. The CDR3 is CASSPGTSGGSSYEQYF. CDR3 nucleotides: TGCGCCAGCAGTCCCGGGACTAGCGGGGGTAGCTCCTACGAGCAGTACTTC.

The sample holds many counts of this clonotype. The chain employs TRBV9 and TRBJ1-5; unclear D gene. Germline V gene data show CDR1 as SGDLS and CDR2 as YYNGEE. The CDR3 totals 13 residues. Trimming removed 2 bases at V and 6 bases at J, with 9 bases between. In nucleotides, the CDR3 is TGTGCCAGCAGCGTCGACATGGGTCAGCCCCAGCATTTT. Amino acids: CASSVDMGQPQHF.

The CDR3 is CSAKTGGRGYTF. CDR3 sequence (DNA): TGCAGTGCTAAGACAGGGGGCCGTGGCTACACCTTC. The rearrangement links TRBV20-1 to TRBJ1-2; 10 bases agree with TRBD1. Trimming removed 4 bases from V and 7 bases from J; junction bases left unmatched: 3. Germline-derived CDR1 and CDR2 are DFQATT and SNEGSKA (reference sequence). The CDR3 extends over 12 amino acids.

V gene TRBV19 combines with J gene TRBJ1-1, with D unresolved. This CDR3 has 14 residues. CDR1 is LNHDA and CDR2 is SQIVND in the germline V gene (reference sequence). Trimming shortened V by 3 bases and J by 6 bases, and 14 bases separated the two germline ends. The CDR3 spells CASSILGSSAEAFF. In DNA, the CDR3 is TGTGCCAGTAGTATCCTCGGGTCTAGCGCTGAAGCTTTCTTT.

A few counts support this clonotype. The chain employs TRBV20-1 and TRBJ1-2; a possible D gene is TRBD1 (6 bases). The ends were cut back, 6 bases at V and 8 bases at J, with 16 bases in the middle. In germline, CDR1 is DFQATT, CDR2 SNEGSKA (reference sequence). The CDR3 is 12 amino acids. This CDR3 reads CSADGGPGGYTF. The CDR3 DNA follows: TGCAGTGCCGACGGGGGGCCGGGCGGCTACACCTTC.

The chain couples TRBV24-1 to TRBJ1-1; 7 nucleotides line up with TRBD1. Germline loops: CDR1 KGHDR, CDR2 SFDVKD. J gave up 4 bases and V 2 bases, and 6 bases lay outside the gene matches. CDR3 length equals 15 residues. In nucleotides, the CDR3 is TGTGCCACCAGTGATTCGAAAACAGGGGCCACTGAAGCTTTCTTT. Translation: CATSDSKTGATEAFF.

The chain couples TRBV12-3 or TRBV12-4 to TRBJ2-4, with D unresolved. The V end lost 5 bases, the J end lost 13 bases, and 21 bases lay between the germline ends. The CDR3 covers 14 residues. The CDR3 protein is CASSPPVGPTEQYF. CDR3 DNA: TGTGCCAGCAGTCCCCCCGTTGGACCTACTGAGCAGTACTTC.

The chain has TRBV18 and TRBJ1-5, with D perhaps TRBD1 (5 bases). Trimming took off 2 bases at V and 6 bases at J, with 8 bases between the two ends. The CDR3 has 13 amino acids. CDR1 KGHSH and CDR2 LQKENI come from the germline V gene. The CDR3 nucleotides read TGTGCCAGCTCACCAGGACACTCTCAGCCCCAGCATTTT. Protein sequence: CASSPGHSQPQHF.

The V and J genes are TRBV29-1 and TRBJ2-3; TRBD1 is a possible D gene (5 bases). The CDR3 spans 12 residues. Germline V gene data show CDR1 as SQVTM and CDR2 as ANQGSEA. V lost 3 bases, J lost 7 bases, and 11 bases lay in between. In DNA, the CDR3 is TGCAGCGTTGATGGACAATACCATACGCAGTATTTT. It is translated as CSVDGQYHTQYF.

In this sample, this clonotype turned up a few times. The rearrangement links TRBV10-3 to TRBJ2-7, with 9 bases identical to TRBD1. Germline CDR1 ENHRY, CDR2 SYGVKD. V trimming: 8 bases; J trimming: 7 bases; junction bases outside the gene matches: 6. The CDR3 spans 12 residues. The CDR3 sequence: CAIETGGREQYF. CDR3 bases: TGTGCCATCGAGACAGGGGGGAGAGAGCAGTACTTC.

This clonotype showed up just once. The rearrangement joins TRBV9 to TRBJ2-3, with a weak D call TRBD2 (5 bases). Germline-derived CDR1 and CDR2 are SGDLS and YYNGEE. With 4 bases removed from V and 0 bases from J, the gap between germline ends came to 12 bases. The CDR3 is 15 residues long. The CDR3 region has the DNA TGTGCCAGCAGCATAAGCGGTACTAGCACAGATACGCAGTATTTT. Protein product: CASSISGTSTDTQYF.

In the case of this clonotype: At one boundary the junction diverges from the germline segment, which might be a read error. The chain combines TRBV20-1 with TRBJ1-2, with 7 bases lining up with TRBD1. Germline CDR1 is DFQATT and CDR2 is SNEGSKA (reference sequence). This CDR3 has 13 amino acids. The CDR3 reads CSAREAGGYDYTF. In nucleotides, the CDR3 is TGCAGTGCTAGAGAGGCAGGGGGTTATGACTACACCTTC.

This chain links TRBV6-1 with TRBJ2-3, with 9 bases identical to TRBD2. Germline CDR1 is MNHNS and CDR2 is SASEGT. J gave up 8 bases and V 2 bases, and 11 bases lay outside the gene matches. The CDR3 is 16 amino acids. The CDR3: CASSEFSGGLSATQYF. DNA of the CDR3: TGTGCCAGCAGTGAATTTAGCGGGGGATTATCAGCTACGCAGTATTTT.

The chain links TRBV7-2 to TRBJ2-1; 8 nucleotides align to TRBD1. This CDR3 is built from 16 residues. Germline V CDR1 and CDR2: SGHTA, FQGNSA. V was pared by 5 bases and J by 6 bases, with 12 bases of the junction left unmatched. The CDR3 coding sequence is TGTGCCAGCAGCGCCCACCCGGGACAGGAAGTCAATGAGCAGTTCTTC. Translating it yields CASSAHPGQEVNEQFF. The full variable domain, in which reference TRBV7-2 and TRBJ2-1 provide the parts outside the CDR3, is GAGVSQSPSNKVTEKGKDVELRCDPISGHTALYWYRQSLGQGLEFLIYFQGNSAPDKSGLPSDRFSAERTGGSVSTLTIQRTQQEDSAVYLCASSAHPGQEVNEQFFGPGTRLTVL.

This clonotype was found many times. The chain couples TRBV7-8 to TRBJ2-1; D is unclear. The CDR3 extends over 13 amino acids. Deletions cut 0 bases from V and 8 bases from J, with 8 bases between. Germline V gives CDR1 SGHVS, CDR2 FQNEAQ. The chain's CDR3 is CASSLAERDEQFF. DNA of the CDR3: TGTGCCAGCAGCTTAGCTGAACGGGATGAGCAGTTCTTC.

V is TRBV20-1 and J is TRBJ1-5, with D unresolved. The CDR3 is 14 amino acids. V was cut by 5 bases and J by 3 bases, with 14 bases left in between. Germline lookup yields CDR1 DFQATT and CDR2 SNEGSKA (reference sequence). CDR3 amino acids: CSASESDINQPQHF. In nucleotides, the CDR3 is TGCAGTGCTTCCGAGTCCGATATCAATCAGCCCCAGCATTTT.